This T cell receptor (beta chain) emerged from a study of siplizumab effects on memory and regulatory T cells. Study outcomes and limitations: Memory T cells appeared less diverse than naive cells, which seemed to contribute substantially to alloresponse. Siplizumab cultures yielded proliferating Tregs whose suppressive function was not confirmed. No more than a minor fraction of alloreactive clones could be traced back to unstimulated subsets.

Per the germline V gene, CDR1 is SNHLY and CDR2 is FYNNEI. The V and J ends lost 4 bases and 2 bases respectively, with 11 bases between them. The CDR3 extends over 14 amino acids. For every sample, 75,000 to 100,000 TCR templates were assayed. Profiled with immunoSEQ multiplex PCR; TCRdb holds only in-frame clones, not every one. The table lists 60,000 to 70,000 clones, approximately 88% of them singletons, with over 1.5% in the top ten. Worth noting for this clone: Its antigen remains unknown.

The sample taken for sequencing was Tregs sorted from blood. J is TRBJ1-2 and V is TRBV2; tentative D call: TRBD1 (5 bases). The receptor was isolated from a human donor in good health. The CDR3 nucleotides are TGTGCCAGCAGTGGGGGAGGGGTGAACTATGGCTACACCTTC. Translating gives CASSGGGVNYGYTF. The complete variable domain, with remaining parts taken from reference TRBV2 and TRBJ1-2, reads EPEVTQTPSHQVTQMGQEVILRCVPISNHLYFYWYRQILGQKVEFLVSFYNNEISEKSEIFDDQFSVERPDGSNFTLKIRSTKLEDSAMYFCASSGGGVNYGYTFGSGTRLTVV.